These 27 T cell receptor beta chains came from one sample sequenced in a study of control samples from healthy donors and cancer patients. Profiling relied on immunoSEQ multiplex PCR, and the TCRdb table lists in-frame clones only, not all of them. The sample holds tens of thousands of clones, roughly 89% seen once. Input material: PBMCs. These receptors all stem from a man in his fifties or sixties with colorectal cancer.

The V call is TRBV6-4, the J call TRBJ2-3; 11 nucleotides agree with TRBD2. The V gene end was trimmed by 6 bases and the J gene end by 3 bases; junction bases not matched to a gene: 2. Germline assignment: CDR1 MRHNA and CDR2 SNTAGT. The CDR3 runs to 14 residues. This chain's CDR3 is CASRLAGDTDTQYF. The DNA of the CDR3 is TGTGCCAGCAGACTAGCGGGGGATACAGATACGCAGTATTTT.

The chain links TRBV28 to TRBJ2-5; weak D call: TRBD1 (6 bases). This CDR3 has 15 amino acids. V shed 4 bases and J shed 2 bases, with 14 bases lying between them. The germline CDR1 and CDR2 sequences are MDHEN and SYDVKM. The CDR3, as DNA: TGTGCCAGCAGTTCCCGGGACACCCCTCAAGAGACCCAGTACTTC. Translated, it gives CASSSRDTPQETQYF.

The rearrangement joins TRBV10-3 to TRBJ1-1; D perhaps matches TRBD1 (6 bases). Germline values: CDR1 ENHRY, CDR2 SYGVKD. The ends were cut back, 6 bases at V and 4 bases at J, with 15 bases in the middle. The CDR3 spans 14 residues. The CDR3 loop reads CAIRMDSVGTEAFF. The CDR3 DNA reads as TGTGCCATCAGGATGGACAGCGTGGGCACTGAAGCTTTCTTT.

The chain has TRBV28 and TRBJ1-2; 8 bases align to TRBD1. The J segment lost 4 bases and the V segment lost 10 bases, leaving 5 bases of the junction unmatched. The CDR3 spans 12 residues. CDR1 is MDHEN, CDR2 SYDVKM, per germline. The CDR3 region has the DNA TGTGCCACCGGACAGGGTCTCTATGGCTACACCTTC. This codes for CATGQGLYGYTF.

The chain links TRBV7-6 to TRBJ1-1; perhaps TRBD1 as D (5 bases). V gave up 5 bases and J gave up 1 base, with 14 bases separating them. Germline V gene data show CDR1 as SGHVS and CDR2 as FNYEAQ. This CDR3 has 15 residues. CDR3 residues: CASSDSGLKNTEAFF. CDR3 DNA: TGTGCCAGCAGCGACTCGGGACTTAAGAACACTGAAGCTTTCTTT.

This clone was detected only once. This CDR3 is CASSYRQARNYGYTF. CDR3 bases: TGTGCCAGCAGTTACCGACAGGCCAGGAACTATGGCTACACCTTC. This chain uses TRBV28 with TRBJ1-2, with TRBD1 as a possible D gene (6 bases). From germline, CDR1 is MDHEN and CDR2 SYDVKM. This CDR3 contains 15 residues. The V gene lost 4 bases and the J gene lost 2 bases, with 14 bases spanning the gap.

V is TRBV10-3 and J is TRBJ2-1; perhaps D is TRBD1 or TRBD2 (5 bases each). This CDR3 spans 11 amino acids. V gave up 3 bases and J gave up 10 bases, with 7 bases separating them. The V gene's germline CDR1 is ENHRY and CDR2 SYGVKD. CDR3 protein: CAISDRDEQFF. The CDR3 nucleotides are TGTGCCATCAGTGACAGGGACGAGCAGTTCTTC.

The chain uses TRBV7-3 and TRBJ2-5, with 7 bases identical to TRBD1. Trimming at V came to 1 base and at J to 0 bases, leaving 8 bases not matched to a gene. Germline-derived CDR1 and CDR2 are SGHTA and FQGTGA. The CDR3 is made up of 17 amino acids. This CDR3 reads CASSLIGWTGDQETQYF. The CDR3 DNA reads as TGTGCCAGCAGCTTAATAGGTTGGACAGGCGACCAAGAGACCCAGTACTTC.

V is TRBV25-1 and J is TRBJ2-5; D not resolved. The germline gives CDR1 MGHDK, CDR2 SYGVNS. This CDR3 has 12 amino acids. V dropped 8 bases and J dropped 3 bases, with 10 bases sitting between them. As DNA, the CDR3 is TGTGCCAGCCGCCCCGGAGAAGAGACCCAGTACTTC. This sequence encodes CASRPGEETQYF. The full variable domain, with the rest looked up from reference TRBV25-1 and TRBJ2-5, is EADIYQTPRYLVIGTGKKITLECSQTMGHDKMYWYQQDPGMELHLIHYSYGVNSTEKGDLSSESTVSRIRTEHFPLTLESARPSHTSQYLCASRPGEETQYFGPGTRLLVL.

The genes are TRBV4-3 and TRBJ2-7; 7 nucleotides line up with TRBD1. CDR3 length equals 15 residues. Germline CDR1 LGHNA, CDR2 YSLEER. V dropped 0 bases and J dropped 4; count of bases not matched to a gene: 6. CDR3 sequence: CASSQETGQGYEQYF. Written as DNA, the CDR3 is TGCGCCAGCAGCCAAGAGACAGGGCAGGGTTACGAGCAGTACTTC.

The chain joins TRBV30 to TRBJ1-2, with D maybe TRBD1 (6 bases). Germline CDR1 GTSNPN, CDR2 SVGIG (reference sequence). Trimming left V 0 bases short and J 2 bases short, with 13 bases between. This CDR3 is built from 15 residues. DNA of the CDR3: TGTGCCTGGAGTGTAAGTCCAGGGGCGAACTATGGCTACACCTTC. It yields the protein CAWSVSPGANYGYTF.

The chain combines TRBV27 with TRBJ2-2; the D is unclear. CDR1 and CDR2 (germline): MNHEY, SMNVEV (reference sequence). Trimming removed 2 bases at V and 1 base at J, with 5 bases between. The CDR3 has 14 residues. The CDR3 reads CASSLTLNTGELFF. Written as DNA, the CDR3 is TGTGCCAGCAGTTTAACTTTGAACACCGGGGAGCTGTTTTTT.

A single count supports this clone. The chain is built from TRBV19 and TRBJ2-2, with TRBD1 identical over 9 bases. Germline loops: CDR1 LNHDA, CDR2 SQIVND (reference sequence). The CDR3 spans 15 residues. The J segment lost 4 bases and the V segment lost 6 bases, leaving 6 bases of the junction unmatched. The CDR3 sequence: CASSPRDRATGELFF. The CDR3 DNA reads TGTGCCAGTAGCCCCCGGGACAGGGCCACCGGGGAGCTGTTTTTT.

The chain couples TRBV5-5 to TRBJ2-7; D is perhaps TRBD1 or TRBD2 (5 bases each). The CDR3 contains 13 residues. V was shortened by 7 bases and J by 2 bases, with 13 bases between the two germline ends. Germline loops: CDR1 SGHKS, CDR2 YYEKEE (reference sequence). The CDR3 is CASSLLGAYEQYF. CDR3 sequence (DNA): TGTGCCAGCTCCCTCCTGGGGGCCTACGAGCAGTACTTC.

This chain links TRBV18 with TRBJ2-1, with D perhaps being TRBD1 or TRBD2 (6 bases each). The CDR3 length is 13 residues. V was cut by 3 bases and J by 10 bases, with 13 bases left in between. Germline CDR1 KGHSH, CDR2 LQKENI. CDR3 nucleotide sequence: TGTGCCAGCTCACCCGCAAACGGGGGCGAGCAGTTCTTC. As protein: CASSPANGGEQFF. The full variable domain, its missing parts supplied by reference TRBV18 and TRBJ2-1, is NAGVMQNPRHLVRRRGQEARLRCSPMKGHSHVYWYRQLPEEGLKFMVYLQKENIIDESGMPKERFSAEFPKEGPSILRIQQVVRGDSAAYFCASSPANGGEQFFGPGTRLTVL.

The chain combines TRBV19 with TRBJ2-1; D possibly corresponds to TRBD1 (5 bases). Between the trimmed V and J ends, which lost 5 bases and 0 bases, there was a span of 8 bases. The V gene's germline CDR1 is LNHDA and CDR2 SQIVND (reference sequence). The length of the CDR3 is 14 residues. The CDR3, as DNA: TGTGCCAGTAGTCAGGGAATCTCCTACAATGAGCAGTTCTTC. It encodes CASSQGISYNEQFF. Looking up the rest from reference TRBV19 and TRBJ2-1 gives the full variable domain: DGGITQSPKYLFRKEGQNVTLSCEQNLNHDAMYWYRQDPGQGLRLIYYSQIVNDFQKGDIAEGYSVSREKKESFPLTVTSAQKNPTAFYLCASSQGISYNEQFFGPGTRLTVL.

The chain employs TRBV6-6 and TRBJ1-3, with unresolved D. V gave up 5 bases and J gave up 0 bases, with 5 bases separating them. The CDR3 runs 13 residues. Germline CDR1 reads MNHNY; CDR2 reads SVGAGI (reference sequence). For the CDR3, the DNA is TGTGCCAGCAGTACCGTCTCTGGAAACACCATATATTTT. Translating gives CASSTVSGNTIYF.

The rearrangement links TRBV27 to TRBJ1-2; D possibly corresponds to TRBD1 (6 bases). V dropped 0 bases and J dropped 5 bases, with 19 bases sitting between them. The CDR3 extends over 17 amino acids. From germline, CDR1 is MNHEY and CDR2 SMNVEV (reference sequence). As DNA, the CDR3 is TGTGCCAGCAGTTTATCATTGGGGGGGCAGGGTGGTTATGGCTACACCTTC. This translates into CASSLSLGGQGGYGYTF.

Only one count was recorded for this clone. The chain employs TRBV7-9 and TRBJ1-3, with TRBD1 identical over 9 bases. J was trimmed by 4 bases and V by 0 bases; bases with no gene match: 7. Germline loops: CDR1 SEHNR, CDR2 FQNEAQ (reference sequence). The CDR3 sequence is 17 residues long. CDR3 sequence reads: CASSLAGTGRFGNTIYF. As DNA, the CDR3 is TGTGCCAGCAGCTTAGCCGGGACAGGGAGATTCGGAAACACCATATATTTT.

The chain recombines TRBV7-2 with TRBJ2-1, with D unclear. V lost 5 bases and J 3 bases, leaving 17 bases between the germline ends. This CDR3 contains 16 residues. Germline values: CDR1 SGHTA, CDR2 FQGNSA. The CDR3 here is CASSRLEWGNYNEQFF. CDR3 DNA: TGTGCCAGCAGCCGTTTGGAATGGGGAAACTACAATGAGCAGTTCTTC.

This clone was picked up a small number of times. This chain connects TRBV5-4 to TRBJ2-2; D might be TRBD1 or TRBD2, each matching 5 bases. Germline V lookup: CDR1 SGHNT, CDR2 YYREEE (reference sequence). The ends were cut back, 0 bases at V and 6 bases at J, with 12 bases in the middle. This CDR3 has 15 amino acids. In DNA form, the CDR3 reads TGTGCCAGCAGCTTGGGCCAGGGAGTTCCCGGGGAGCTGTTTTTT. Translating it yields CASSLGQGVPGELFF.

This chain connects TRBV15 to TRBJ2-4; D is undetermined. Trimming pared 0 bases from V and 8 bases from J, leaving 8 bases between. The CDR3 length is 13 residues. Looked up from germline, CDR1 is LNHNV and CDR2 is YYDKDF (reference sequence). CDR3 protein: CATSRDRRDIQYF. In DNA, the CDR3 is TGTGCCACCAGCAGAGATCGAAGAGACATTCAGTACTTC.

The chain combines TRBV10-3 with TRBJ1-6, with D perhaps TRBD1 (6 bases). Germline CDR1 reads ENHRY; CDR2 reads SYGVKD. The CDR3 consists of 14 residues. Trimming stripped 6 bases from V and 7 bases from J, with 13 bases between. CDR3 in amino acids: CAIRETGYNSPLHF. CDR3 nucleotides: TGTGCCATCAGGGAGACAGGCTACAATTCACCCCTCCACTTT.

The V gene is TRBV7-6, the J gene TRBJ2-1; tentatively, D is TRBD1 or TRBD2 (6 bases each). CDR1 is SGHVS and CDR2 is FNYEAQ in the germline V gene. Trimming left V 1 base short and J 6 bases short, with 13 bases between. The CDR3 contains 15 residues. The CDR3 loop is CASSLVGGHGNEQFF. As DNA, the CDR3 is TGTGCCAGCAGCTTAGTAGGGGGGCACGGCAATGAGCAGTTCTTC. Together with reference TRBV7-6 and TRBJ2-1, the CDR3 gives the full variable domain: GAGVSQSPRYKVTKRGQDVALRCDPISGHVSLYWYRQALGQGPEFLTYFNYEAQQDKSGLPNDRFSAERPEGSISTLTIQRTEQRDSAMYRCASSLVGGHGNEQFFGPGTRLTVL.

The J gene is TRBJ2-3, the V gene TRBV11-2; D unresolved. Between the trimmed V and J ends, which lost 0 bases and 4 bases, there was a span of 8 bases. This CDR3 spans 14 amino acids. Germline CDR1 reads SGHAT; CDR2 reads FQNNGV. This chain's CDR3 is CASSLDGYADTQYF. In DNA form, the CDR3 reads TGTGCCAGCAGCTTAGATGGGTATGCAGATACGCAGTATTTT. Full variable domain (outside the CDR3, taken from reference TRBV11-2 and TRBJ2-3): EAGVAQSPRYKIIEKRQSVAFWCNPISGHATLYWYQQILGQGPKLLIQFQNNGVVDDSQLPKDRFSAERLKGVDSTLKIQPAKLEDSAVYLCASSLDGYADTQYFGPGTRLTVL.

The gene calls are TRBV11-2 and TRBJ1-2; D is perhaps TRBD1 (5 bases). The CDR3 spans 15 residues. The V end lost 1 base, the J end lost 4 bases, and 13 bases lay between the germline ends. Germline CDR1 SGHAT, CDR2 FQNNGV. CDR3 residues: CASSLGGRVPYGYTF. The CDR3 nucleotides read TGTGCCAGCAGCTTAGGAGGCAGGGTTCCCTATGGCTACACCTTC.

V is TRBV28 and J is TRBJ2-7; D gene uncertain. CDR3 length: 12 residues. Germline V CDR1 and CDR2: MDHEN, SYDVKM. V gave up 4 bases and J gave up 0 bases, with 4 bases separating them. The chain's CDR3 is CASSSSSYEQYF. The DNA of the CDR3 is TGTGCCAGCAGTTCTAGCTCCTACGAGCAGTACTTC.